The T cell receptor beta chain under discussion was sequenced for a study of blood T cells in healthy people across ages (dated by TCRdb to the mid-2010s). For context, the study as a whole: In model experiments, template switching captured about one uniquely barcoded TCR beta cDNA molecule for every two T cells. Donors of different ages were randomly distributed across sequencing lanes to avoid experimental bias. To track age-related changes in TCR beta repertoire diversity, the study relied on deep sequencing normalized with unique cDNA molecular identifiers. The study analyzed two additional independent replicas of 1 million unique cDNA reads from the same blood draw for two donors, one aged 18 to 30 and one aged 80 or older. Four age groups were formed from the donors: young (average roughly 15 years), middle-aged (approximately 40), aged (62) and long-lived (around 80).

The paper's findings and limits, for the study overall: The long-lived group showed more naive CD4+ T cells, fewer expanded clones and increased TCR diversity than the aged group, suggesting age selection. Total diversity estimates from one million sequenced T cells were considered lower bounds and underestimates. A strong correlation was found between observed TCR beta diversity and the percentage of naive T cells measured by flow cytometry. Observed TCR beta diversity per million T cells fell roughly linearly with age, and a significant reduction was already apparent by age around 44. Because profiling used bulk unsorted PBMCs, naive and antigen-experienced compartments could not be compared conclusively. Because the CMV infection status of the donors was unknown, age-related changes in expanded clonotypes may potentially have been confounded.

From the cysteine through the phenylalanine, the CDR3 covers 14 amino acids. Kept here is only the CDR3 DNA, which spans 42 bases and is read in frame from base 1. As encoded in the germline V gene (reference sequence), CDR1 is SEHNR while CDR2 is FQNEAQ. V is reduced by 5 bases and J by 7 bases, leaving a spacing of 16 bases between them. Systemically healthy Caucasian individuals from Russia, some 38 in total and aged about 6 to 95 years, were included as donors. Each donor gave around 9.9 milliliters of peripheral blood, collected into EDTA-treated Vacutainer tubes. Ficoll-Paque density-gradient centrifugation was used to isolate PBMCs, with at least 6 million per sample. Total RNA was extracted from PBMCs with Trizol reagent, with at least 5 micrograms obtained per sample. Naive CD45RAhigh/CD27high T cell percentages were measured by flow cytometry on a PBMC aliquot from every donor. For this clonotype: No antigen is known for it. This clone may be a read error of a much larger clone one base away.

The method behind the library was 5' RACE. Sequencing instrument: Illumina HiSeq 2500. A second about 7 to 11 cycle PCR used a sample-barcoded 5' primer and a J-beta primer mix. A template-switch 5' adaptor carrying 12 random nucleotides introduced a unique molecular identifier onto each TCR beta cDNA molecule. At least 3 million CDR3-containing paired-end reads were obtained from each sample. All of the RNA was converted into first-strand cDNA using the Mint cDNA synthesis kit, with a TRBC-specific oligonucleotide serving as the primer. Following uracil-DNA glycosylase treatment, a first 18-cycle PCR with universal primers M1SS and BC2_uni_R was performed on all cDNA. The published analysis was carried out like this. Each sample was normalized by randomly selecting 1 million high-quality reads, each carrying a distinct molecular identifier. Instead of being binned into consensus sequences, reads that shared molecular identifiers were thrown out. MiTCR, set to a Q25 quality threshold and the strictest error-elimination algorithm, was used for CDR3 identification, clonotype clustering and error correction. A nonparametric unseen species model using Euler transformation provided a lower-bound estimate of total TCR beta diversity. TCRdb passed the public sequencing reads through fastp at Q25 and MiXCR, retaining productive beta sequences. Under each unique CDR3 protein, matching rows form one entry showing the most common genes and DNA. TCRdb's processing, not the authors', yielded these V and J calls. Here the sample has roughly 1.6 million distinct CDR3 sequences; roughly 32% occur a single time. The ten largest clones add up to roughly 12% of the sample.

This clonotype originated in a woman in her twenties or thirties in good health. The sample comprised blood. The rearrangement combines TRBV7-9 with TRBJ2-3; the D gene assignment is ambiguous. The CDR3 protein is CASSTRASINTQYF. The nucleotides are TGTGCCAGCAGCACCCGGGCTAGTATAAATACGCAGTATTTT.